Below are 23 T cell receptor beta chains sequenced from a single sample in a study of shared clonotypes between healthy human individuals. Libraries were prepared by immunoSEQ multiplex PCR; TCRdb keeps only in-frame clonotypes and omits some of them. The table lists about 2.3 million clones, 85% to 95% of them singletons. The sequenced material came from naive CD4+ T cells from PBMCs. As to subset: CD45RA+ positively selected. All receptors derive from a young man in good health. Some clones in this sample may be carry-over from other donors' samples.

V gene TRBV29-1 combines with J gene TRBJ2-5; the D gene could be TRBD1 or TRBD2 (5 bases each). Germline-derived CDR1 and CDR2 are SQVTM and ANQGSEA. The CDR3 spans 13 residues. The V end lost 2 bases, the J end lost 3 bases, and 10 bases lay between the germline ends. CDR3 bases: TGCAGCGTTGAAATCCGGGACGAAGAGACCCAGTACTTC. Its protein product is CSVEIRDEETQYF.

This chain links TRBV7-9 with TRBJ1-5, with a weak D call TRBD1 (5 bases). CDR3 length: 15 amino acids. The V end was cut by 0 bases, the J end by 1 base, with 7 bases between. In germline, CDR1 is SEHNR, CDR2 FQNEAQ (reference sequence). Here the CDR3 reads CASSLAGTSNQPQHF. The DNA of the CDR3 is TGTGCCAGCAGCTTAGCAGGGACGAGCAATCAGCCCCAGCATTTT.

This clone was picked up a small number of times. This chain joins TRBV14 and TRBJ2-7, with 9 bases identical to TRBD1. CDR3 length: 14 residues. The V gene's germline CDR1 is SGHDN and CDR2 FVKESK. J lost 5 bases, V lost 5 bases, and 7 bases had no gene match. CDR3 protein: CASSDTGGRDEQYF. CDR3 in DNA: TGTGCCAGCAGCGACACAGGGGGCCGGGACGAGCAGTACTTC.

The chain uses TRBV28 and TRBJ1-2, with 7 bases fitting TRBD1. V was clipped by 3 bases and J by 6 bases; unmatched bases: 10. Germline V CDR1 and CDR2: MDHEN, SYDVKM. The CDR3 is made up of 15 amino acids. CDR3 coding DNA: TGTGCCAGCAGTTTCCACAACAGGGGCTCTAATGGCTACACCTTC. It is translated as CASSFHNRGSNGYTF.

This chain connects TRBV23-1 to TRBJ1-1; the D gene is possibly TRBD1 (6 bases). TRBV23-1 is treated as an ORF (open reading frame) with a function not yet certain. The CDR3 contains 15 residues. V lost 7 bases, J lost 4 bases, and 19 bases lay in between. The CDR3 sequence: CASNPWGGRGTEAFF. CDR3 nucleotide sequence: TGCGCCAGCAACCCATGGGGGGGCCGGGGCACTGAAGCTTTCTTT.

This chain joins TRBV28 and TRBJ1-5; 7 nucleotides align to TRBD1. The V segment lost 4 bases and the J segment 8 bases; nucleotides outside the gene matches: 11. Germline-derived CDR1 and CDR2 are MDHEN and SYDVKM. The CDR3 has 15 amino acids. Here the CDR3 reads CASSSEGQIWEPQHF. As DNA, the CDR3 is TGTGCCAGCAGTTCAGAGGGACAGATATGGGAGCCCCAGCATTTT.

This rearrangement joins TRBV21-1 to TRBJ1-4. TRBV21-1 is labeled a pseudogene. The CDR3 spans 12 residues. The CDR3 DNA reads as TGTGCCAGCAGCCTTCAGTTGGGAAAACTGTTTTTT. Amino acids: CASSLQLGKLFF.

As concerns this clone: The junction does not match germline at one end; this may be a read error. The chain recombines TRBV5-1 with TRBJ2-6; D might be TRBD1 or TRBD2, each matching 6 bases. CDR1 is SGHRS and CDR2 is YFSETQ in the germline V gene. This CDR3 is built from 18 residues. CDR3 region: CASTLGGRVPFGANVLTF. In nucleotides, the CDR3 is TGCGCCAGCACCTTGGGGGGCAGGGTTCCCTTTGGGGCCAACGTCCTGACTTTC.

This clone is a singleton in its sample. The chain combines TRBV19 with TRBJ2-1; 13 bases align to TRBD2. The CDR3 totals 19 residues. The germline V gene encodes CDR1 LNHDA and CDR2 SQIVND (reference sequence). The J segment lost 5 bases and the V segment lost 5 bases, leaving 15 bases of the junction unmatched. The CDR3, as DNA: TGTGCCAGTAGTCCGTCCGGGACTAGCGGGGTAGGTTTTGACAATGAGCAGTTCTTC. Its translation is CASSPSGTSGVGFDNEQFF.

The V and J genes are TRBV28 and TRBJ1-5; 9 bases fit TRBD1. The CDR3 is 16 amino acids. J gave up 6 bases and V 7 bases, and 13 bases lay outside the gene matches. Germline CDR1 is MDHEN and CDR2 is SYDVKM. CDR3 sequence (DNA): TGTGCCAGCACCAAAGTCCCGGGACAGGGACGTCAGCCCCAGCATTTT. This gives the protein CASTKVPGQGRQPQHF.

This clone was recorded a few times. V usage is TRBV30 and J usage is TRBJ1-4; D is uncertain. Deletions cut 6 bases from V and 11 bases from J, with 13 bases between. The CDR3 is 11 amino acids. Germline CDR1 and CDR2: GTSNPN and SVGIG (reference sequence). The CDR3 spells CACVTPGKLFF. DNA of the CDR3: TGTGCCTGTGTAACCCCCGGGAAACTGTTTTTT.

This chain links TRBV11-2 with TRBJ1-4; a weak D match, TRBD1 (6 bases). Per germline, CDR1 SGHAT and CDR2 FQNNGV. CDR3 length equals 14 residues. Between the trimmed V and J ends, which lost 1 base and 6 bases, there was a span of 9 bases. CDR3 in amino acids: CASSLVYRDEKLFF. CDR3 DNA sequence: TGTGCCAGCAGCTTAGTGTACAGGGATGAAAAACTGTTTTTT.

The V gene is TRBV19, the J gene TRBJ1-1; D call uncertain. The V gene's germline CDR1 is LNHDA and CDR2 SQIVND (reference sequence). The CDR3 extends over 12 amino acids. V was pared by 5 bases and J by 5 bases, with 9 bases between. The CDR3 reads CASSRGWTEAFF. Written as DNA, the CDR3 is TGTGCCAGTAGTCGGGGATGGACTGAAGCTTTCTTT.

The CDR3 protein is CAIHWTGGSEQYF. Here the CDR3 DNA reads TGTGCCATCCACTGGACAGGGGGCAGCGAGCAGTACTTC. This rearrangement joins TRBV6-1 to TRBJ2-7; 11 bases agree with TRBD1. Losses at the gene ends were 10 bases for V and 6 bases for J; bases not matched to a gene: 8. Looked up from germline, CDR1 is MNHNS and CDR2 is SASEGT. The CDR3 spans 13 residues.

The chain is built from TRBV27 and TRBJ1-5; TRBD1 is a possible D gene (5 bases). CDR1 and CDR2 from the germline V gene are MNHEY and SMNVEV (reference sequence). The V gene lost 1 base and the J gene lost 0 bases, with 7 bases spanning the gap. CDR3 length: 15 amino acids. The CDR3, as DNA: TGTGCCAGCAGTTTATACGGGGCTAGCAATCAGCCCCAGCATTTT. It codes for CASSLYGASNQPQHF.

The chain uses TRBV6-5 and TRBJ2-2; perhaps TRBD2 as D (6 bases). Germline loops: CDR1 MNHEY, CDR2 SVGAGI. This CDR3 contains 15 residues. V lost 6 bases to trimming and J lost 2 bases, with 13 bases between them. CDR3 in DNA: TGTGCCAGCAGATACCAGGGACTCAACACCGGGGAGCTGTTTTTT. It encodes CASRYQGLNTGELFF.

The chain combines TRBV28 with TRBJ1-3; D might be TRBD1 (6 bases). The CDR3 loop spans 15 amino acids. V was shortened by 0 bases and J by 2 bases, with 8 bases between the two germline ends. CDR1 MDHEN and CDR2 SYDVKM come from the germline V gene. As DNA, the CDR3 is TGTGCCAGCAGTTTATGGGGGGCGACTGGAAACACCATATATTTT. Translation: CASSLWGATGNTIYF.

As for this clone: Other DNA sequences in this specimen translate into the identical CDR3. CDR3 sequence reads: CASSEVGYSYEQYF. The CDR3 nucleotides read TGTGCCAGCAGTGAAGTTGGCTATTCCTACGAGCAGTACTTC. The J gene is TRBJ2-7, the V gene TRBV6-1; D not certain. Per the germline V gene, CDR1 is MNHNS and CDR2 is SASEGT. The CDR3 runs 14 residues. V dropped 1 base and J dropped 1 base, with 8 bases sitting between them.

This clone was recorded once. The V call is TRBV4-3, the J call TRBJ2-1; unclear D gene. Germline CDR1 LGHNA, CDR2 YSLEER. This CDR3 is 13 amino acids long. V was cut by 0 bases and J by 9 bases, with 9 bases left in between. The CDR3 spells CASSQEKPGEQFF. DNA of the CDR3: TGCGCCAGCAGCCAAGAAAAACCGGGTGAGCAGTTCTTC.

The genes are TRBV5-1 and TRBJ1-5; D is possibly TRBD1 (5 bases). The CDR3 contains 15 residues. Trimming pared 1 base from V and 5 bases from J, leaving 13 bases between. CDR1 SGHRS and CDR2 YFSETQ come from the germline V gene. CDR3 bases: TGCGCCAGCAGCTTGTGGTATGGGGGGGATCAGCCCCAGCATTTT. It is translated as CASSLWYGGDQPQHF.

The V call is TRBV5-4, the J call TRBJ1-3; D not resolved. CDR3 length: 13 residues. Trimming took off 10 bases at V and 0 bases at J, with 11 bases between the two ends. Germline assignment: CDR1 SGHNT and CDR2 YYREEE (reference sequence). Here the CDR3 reads CAVHGNSGNTIYF. For the CDR3, the DNA is TGTGCCGTACACGGAAACTCTGGAAACACCATATATTTT.

The rearrangement uses TRBV5-1 and TRBJ1-1; 7 nucleotides match TRBD1. Germline lookup yields CDR1 SGHRS and CDR2 YFSETQ. The V gene end was trimmed by 4 bases and the J gene end by 6 bases; junction bases not matched to a gene: 6. The CDR3 is 13 residues long. DNA of the CDR3: TGCGCCAGCAGCCAAGGACAGGCCCCTGAAGCTTTCTTT. Translation gives CASSQGQAPEAFF.

This clone was found once. This chain connects TRBV27 to TRBJ1-5; a possible D gene is TRBD1 (5 bases). The V gene's germline CDR1 is MNHEY and CDR2 SMNVEV (reference sequence). Trimming removed 5 bases at V and 4 bases at J, with 12 bases between. The CDR3 runs to 14 residues. In DNA form, the CDR3 reads TGTGCCAGCAGTGGTTGGGGGGGAAATCAGCCCCAGCATTTT. Its protein is CASSGWGGNQPQHF.